The source of this TCR beta chain is a study of blood T cell repertoires in COVID-19. About the study: There were acute and convalescent COVID-19 samples, and they came from the United States, Italy and Spain. The analysed material was cDNA or gDNA that came from T cells, B-cell-depleted T cells, or PBMCs.

The CDR3 consists of 13 residues. The ends were cut back, 0 bases at V and 4 bases at J, with 6 bases in the middle. To note about this clone: The sample carries other DNA sequences with the same CDR3.

Profiled with immunoSEQ multiplex PCR; TCRdb holds only in-frame clones, not every one. Of some 400,000 clones listed, 81% were seen once; the top ten hold under 1.2%. The sample was peripheral blood. The source of this sequence is a human donor with acute or convalescent COVID-19. The donor label of this sample is uncertain. V is TRBV12-3 or TRBV12-4 and J is TRBJ1-2; D possibly corresponds to TRBD1 (6 bases). The CDR3 nucleotides read TGTGCCAGCAGTTTAGCAGGGGGCTATGGCTACACCTTC. Amino acids: CASSLAGGYGYTF.